The rows below give T cell receptor beta chains drawn from one sample of a study of CD8+ T cells in alopecia areata. The method was immunoSEQ multiplex PCR; TCRdb's version includes in-frame clones alone and lacks a portion of them. The data contain 110,000 or so clones, 58% of them seen just once; the ten biggest clones take up roughly 30%. Sequencing used CD8+ T cells sorted from blood, obtained at week 4, from a patient treated with tofacitinib. These receptors came from a human donor with alopecia areata. The CDR3 runs from the conserved cysteine through the conserved F or W. Each record gives: V gene, D gene, clone size, J gene, CDR3 protein, CDR3 DNA. D genes are given only for firm matches. Clone size is stated in some rows and not others, as once, few, many or a class when expanded.

TRBV25-1,TRBD1,-,TRBJ2-5,CASRQGARETQYF,TGTGCCAGCAGACAGGGGGCTCGAGAGACCCAGTACTTC
TRBV29-1,TRBD1,-,TRBJ2-7,CSVGGQGAYEQYF,TGCAGCGTTGGGGGACAGGGGGCCTACGAGCAGTACTTC
TRBV7-8,-,few,TRBJ2-5,CASSLAGSPGETQYF,TGTGCCAGCAGCTTAGCGGGTAGTCCGGGGGAGACCCAGTACTTC
TRBV15,-,-,TRBJ2-1,CATSRDDNEQFF,TGTGCCACCAGCAGAGACGACAATGAGCAGTTCTTC
TRBV30,-,-,TRBJ2-2,CAWSVEAAGELFF,TGTGCCTGGAGTGTGGAGGCTGCCGGGGAGCTGTTTTTT
TRBV23-1,-,-,TRBJ1-4,CASTGVEKLFF,TGCGCCAGCACAGGGGTTGAAAAACTGTTTTTT
TRBV15,-,-,TRBJ1-5,CATSGTGTNQPQHF,TGTGCCACCAGCGGAACAGGTACAAATCAGCCCCAGCATTTT
TRBV29-1,TRBD1,few,TRBJ1-6,CSVGQGINSPLHF,TGCAGCGTGGGACAGGGGATAAATTCACCCCTCCACTTT
TRBV6-1,-,-,TRBJ1-6,CTSTTAVSYNSPLHF,TGTACCTCGACGACGGCCGTCTCCTATAATTCACCCCTCCACTTT
TRBV7-9,-,-,TRBJ2-5,CASTGPLRQETQYF,TGTGCCAGCACAGGCCCACTCCGCCAAGAGACCCAGTACTTC
TRBV30,-,-,TRBJ2-4,CAWSELVGNIQYF,TGTGCCTGGAGTGAACTGGTCGGGAACATTCAGTACTTC
TRBV29-1,-,-,TRBJ1-2,CSVEDWDYGYTF,TGCAGCGTTGAAGATTGGGACTATGGCTACACCTTC
TRBV29-1,-,-,TRBJ2-4,CSVVSLKNIQYF,TGCAGCGTCGTCTCTCTCAAAAACATTCAGTACTTC
TRBV30,-,-,TRBJ1-2,CAWKKGLTYGYTF,TGTGCCTGGAAGAAGGGACTGACCTATGGCTACACCTTC
TRBV7-9,-,large,TRBJ2-2,CASSLSGTQTGELFF,TGTGCCAGCAGCCTATCCGGGACACAGACCGGGGAGCTGTTTTTT
TRBV15,TRBD1,-,TRBJ1-5,CATSRDGPTGGLQPQHF,TGTGCCACCAGCAGAGACGGGCCGACAGGGGGTTTACAGCCCCAGCATTTT
TRBV30,-,-,TRBJ2-7,CAWAPGTYEQYF,TGTGCCTGGGCCCCAGGAACCTACGAGCAGTACTTC
TRBV30,TRBD2,-,TRBJ2-1,CAWSWRGVNEQFF,TGTGCCTGGAGTTGGCGGGGGGTTAATGAGCAGTTCTTC
TRBV5-4,-,few,TRBJ2-5,CASSLWWGPGETQYF,TGTGCCAGCAGCTTGTGGTGGGGGCCGGGGGAGACCCAGTACTTC
TRBV30,-,-,TRBJ2-1,CAWSLRQNNEQFF,TGTGCCTGGAGCCTCCGACAGAACAATGAGCAGTTCTTC
TRBV30,TRBD1,-,TRBJ1-1,CAWGQGLNTEAFF,TGTGCCTGGGGACAGGGTCTGAACACTGAAGCTTTCTTT
TRBV5-6,TRBD1,-,TRBJ2-7,CASSLQGAKNYEQYF,TGTGCCAGCAGCTTGCAGGGGGCGAAGAACTACGAGCAGTACTTC
TRBV4-1,-,-,TRBJ2-7,CASSQGVSYEQYF,TGCGCCAGCAGCCAAGGTGTTAGCTACGAGCAGTACTTC
TRBV30,-,-,TRBJ2-5,CAWSVVGETQYF,TGTGCCTGGAGTGTGGTGGGGGAGACCCAGTACTTC
TRBV27,-,-,TRBJ2-1,CASSLSARGNEQFF,TGTGCCAGCAGTTTATCTGCCAGGGGCAATGAGCAGTTCTTC
TRBV27,-,once,TRBJ2-2,CASSLRGGSGELFF,TGTGCCAGCAGTTTGAGAGGGGGTTCCGGGGAGCTGTTTTTT
TRBV30,-,few,TRBJ2-1,CAWSGAPFSGNEQFF,TGTGCCTGGAGTGGGGCGCCCTTCAGTGGGAATGAGCAGTTCTTC
TRBV20-1,-,-,TRBJ2-7,CSALRGLEQYF,TGCAGTGCTCTTCGCGGGCTCGAGCAGTACTTC
TRBV25-1,-,-,TRBJ2-1,CASSGSRERGAVLGEQFF,TGTGCCAGCAGTGGCTCAAGGGAAAGGGGAGCCGTACTGGGTGAGCAGTTCTTC
TRBV7-6,TRBD1,-,TRBJ1-1,CASSLGDRGLTRGTEAFF,TGTGCCAGCAGCTTAGGGGACAGGGGCCTAACTAGAGGCACTGAAGCTTTCTTT
TRBV18,-,-,TRBJ2-5,CASSPPTWDQETQYF,TGTGCCAGCTCACCCCCCACTTGGGATCAAGAGACCCAGTACTTC
TRBV29-1,-,-,TRBJ1-2,CSVEGQAYGYTF,TGCAGCGTTGAAGGGCAGGCTTATGGCTACACCTTC
TRBV25-1,-,few,TRBJ2-2,CASSEMEVVTGELFF,TGTGCCAGCAGTGAGATGGAAGTGGTGACCGGGGAGCTGTTTTTT
TRBV7-6,TRBD1,-,TRBJ1-2,CASSHGTGDTYGYTF,TGTGCCAGCAGCCACGGGACAGGGGACACCTATGGCTACACCTTC
TRBV29-1,TRBD1,few,TRBJ2-3,CSVYGGGTGFVDTQYF,TGCAGCGTTTACGGGGGAGGGACAGGGTTTGTAGATACGCAGTATTTT
TRBV11-2,-,-,TRBJ2-1,CASSLGIFEYNQFF,TGTGCCAGCAGCTTAGGGATATTCGAGTATAATCAGTTCTTC
TRBV30,-,-,TRBJ1-1,CAWSLGQSLEAFF,TGTGCCTGGAGTTTAGGACAGTCGCTCGAAGCTTTCTTT
TRBV19,TRBD1,-,TRBJ1-5,CASSMRADRGGNQPQHF,TGTGCCAGTAGTATGCGAGCCGACAGGGGTGGCAATCAGCCCCAGCATTTT
TRBV7-9,TRBD1,-,TRBJ2-7,CASSRTGYEQYF,TGTGCCAGCAGCCGGACAGGGTACGAGCAGTACTTC
TRBV29-1,-,-,TRBJ2-2,CSVWGATGELFF,TGCAGCGTTTGGGGGGCCACCGGGGAGCTGTTTTTT
TRBV28,-,-,TRBJ2-2,CASRAQEFHTGELFF,TGTGCCAGCAGGGCCCAGGAGTTCCACACCGGGGAGCTGTTTTTT
TRBV6-5,-,few,TRBJ2-1,CASRGSYNEQFF,TGTGCCAGCCGGGGTTCCTACAATGAGCAGTTCTTC
TRBV30,-,few,TRBJ1-3,CALRTGNTIYF,TGTGCCCTAAGGACGGGAAACACCATATATTTT
TRBV2,TRBD1,-,TRBJ2-5,CASTGQGETQYF,TGTGCCAGCACGGGACAGGGAGAGACCCAGTACTTC
TRBV9,-,-,TRBJ2-1,CASSVTSSYNEQFF,TGTGCCAGCAGCGTAACCTCCTCCTACAATGAGCAGTTCTTC